These T cell receptor beta chains were read from a single sample in a study of blood T cell repertoires in COVID-19. Measured with immunoSEQ multiplex PCR; TCRdb has only the in-frame clones, and not every one. The sample carries roughly 700,000 clones, approximately 90% recorded once. The sequenced sample consisted of peripheral blood. The receptors here all came from a young woman with acute or convalescent COVID-19. Both conserved end residues are part of each CDR3. The D gene is left open where the match is weak. Clone size is not always given. Where it is, it says once, few, many or a class for expanded clones.

>TRBV3-1/TRBV3-2|.|17|TRBJ1-3|.
TGTGCCTCTTGGCGGGCAGTCCCAGGCGAAGCTGGAAACACCATATATTTT
CASWRAVPGEAGNTIYF
>TRBV6-5|.|14|TRBJ1-1|.
TGTGCCAGCAGTTATGGAGGGCTGAACACTGAAGCTTTCTTT
CASSYGGLNTEAFF
>TRBV5-1|.|14|TRBJ2-7|TRBD1
TGCGCCAGCAGAGCCGACAGGGGACCCTACGAGCAGTACTTC
CASRADRGPYEQYF
>TRBV5-1|.|18|TRBJ2-2|.
TGCGCCAGCAGGCCGTGGAGGGAGTGGGTGCGGCGAACCGGGGAGCTGTTTTTT
CASRPWREWVRRTGELFF
>TRBV6-5|.|14|TRBJ2-1|.
TGTGCCAGCAGCACTTCTCTTAGCGGATATGAGCAGTTCTTC
CASSTSLSGYEQFF
>TRBV9|.|17|TRBJ1-2|.
TGTGCCAGCAGCGTAGCGACAGGCCCTTGGCAGGACTATGGCTACACCTTC
CASSVATGPWQDYGYTF
>TRBV6-5|.|15|TRBJ1-5|TRBD1
TGTGCCAGCAGTCCCTGGACAGGGCGTAATCAGCCCCAGCATTTT
CASSPWTGRNQPQHF
>TRBV29-1|.|15|TRBJ1-4|TRBD1
TGCAGCGTGGCTAGCTCGACAGGGCTTAATGAAAAACTGTTTTTT
CSVASSTGLNEKLFF
>TRBV7-6|.|16|TRBJ1-3|.
TGTGCCAGCAGCTTACCAGGAAGTAGTTCTGGAAACACCATATATTTT
CASSLPGSSSGNTIYF
>TRBV18|.|14|TRBJ2-7|TRBD2
TGTGCCAGCTCAGGGACTAGCGGACCGTACGAGCAGTACTTC
CASSGTSGPYEQYF
>TRBV14|.|19|TRBJ1-2|TRBD1
TGTGCCAGCAGTCGAAGCCGACAGGGTCAGAATCGAGCCAACTATGGCTACACCTTC
CASSRSRQGQNRANYGYTF
>TRBV29-1|.|13|TRBJ1-2|TRBD1
TGCAGCACCCCTGGAAGGGGGACAGTTGGCTACACCTTC
CSTPGRGTVGYTF
>TRBV11-3|.|15|TRBJ2-2|.
TGTGCCAGCAGCTCTCGACAGGCCAACACCGGGGAGCTGTTTTTT
CASSSRQANTGELFF
>TRBV7-9|.|12|TRBJ2-7|.
TGTGCCAGCAGCGGGAGGGGGTACGAGCAGTACTTC
CASSGRGYEQYF
>TRBV7-3|.|17|TRBJ2-3|TRBD2
TGTGCCAGCAGCCTCTACCCTAGCGGGGGCATTCTAGATACGCAGTATTTT
CASSLYPSGGILDTQYF
>TRBV6-4|many|15|TRBJ2-3|TRBD2
TGTGCCAGCAGTGACTCTAGCGGGGGCACAGATACGCAGTATTTT
CASSDSSGGTDTQYF
>TRBV27|.|16|TRBJ2-1|TRBD1
TGTGCCAGCAATACAAAGGGGGCTAGCTCCTACAATGAGCAGTTCTTC
CASNTKGASSYNEQFF
>TRBV7-9|.|14|TRBJ2-1|TRBD2
TGTGCCAGCAGACCACTAGCGGGGGGAAATGAGCAGTTCTTC
CASRPLAGGNEQFF
>TRBV28|.|15|TRBJ2-3|.
TGTGCCAGCAGTTTAGGTCTTATGGGGCCGGGTACGCAGTATTTT
CASSLGLMGPGTQYF
>TRBV7-2|.|18|TRBJ2-7|.
TGTGCCAGCAGCTCAGCCATCCAGATCCACCTAAGGAGGTACGAGCAGTACTTC
CASSSAIQIHLRRYEQYF
>TRBV11-2|.|15|TRBJ1-2|.
TGTGCCAGCAGCTTAGTCAAGGGGGCTAACTATGGCTACACCTTC
CASSLVKGANYGYTF
>TRBV4-3|.|16|TRBJ2-6|.
TGCGCCAGCAGCCCCACTGATACCTCTGGGGCCAACGTCCTGACTTTC
CASSPTDTSGANVLTF
>TRBV30|.|15|TRBJ1-5|.
TGTGCCTGGCGTGTTCAGGGCGGTCGCAATCAGCCCCAGCATTTT
CAWRVQGGRNQPQHF
>TRBV21-1|once|15|TRBJ1-2|.
TGTGCCAGCAGCAAAGTTAACAGGGAAGACTATGGCTACACCTTC
CASSKVNREDYGYTF
>TRBV5-1|.|15|TRBJ1-5|TRBD1
TGCGCCAGCAGCTTGACAGGGGTTAGCAATCAGCCCCAGCATTTT
CASSLTGVSNQPQHF
>TRBV5-1|.|12|TRBJ1-1|TRBD1
TGCGCCAGCAGCTTCGGGACAGGGGTAACTTTCTTT
CASSFGTGVTFF